Below are 11 T cell receptor beta chains sequenced from a single sample in a study of blood T cell repertoires in COVID-19. Measured with immunoSEQ multiplex PCR; TCRdb has only the in-frame clones, and not every one. The data show approximately 300,000 clones, with 80% to 90% seen just once and approximately 5% held by the top ten. Sequencing input: PBMCs or T cells enriched from blood (not recorded which). The receptor source for this set is a young woman who had recovered from COVID-19.

The chain couples TRBV5-1 to TRBJ1-1, with 9 bases that match TRBD1. From germline, CDR1 is SGHRS and CDR2 YFSETQ. CDR3 length equals 16 residues. V trimming: 4 bases; J trimming: 3 bases; junction bases outside the gene matches: 10. This CDR3 is CASSPGTGMGDTEAFF. The CDR3 region has the DNA TGCGCCAGCAGCCCTGGGACAGGGATGGGGGACACTGAAGCTTTCTTT.

The genes are TRBV6-5 and TRBJ2-2; D gene uncertain. The V gene's germline CDR1 is MNHEY and CDR2 SVGAGI. The ends were cut back, 5 bases at V and 3 bases at J, with 10 bases in the middle. The CDR3 consists of 14 residues. The CDR3 sequence: CASSNDQDTGELFF. CDR3 nucleotide sequence: TGTGCCAGCAGTAACGACCAGGACACCGGGGAGCTGTTTTTT.

The chain carries TRBV7-2 and TRBJ1-6, with TRBD1 as a possible D gene (6 bases). The CDR3 extends over 16 amino acids. The germline gives CDR1 SGHTA, CDR2 FQGNSA. Trimming left V 5 bases short and J 10 bases short, with 21 bases between. Here the CDR3 reads CASSPSTPHRDSPLHF. In DNA, the CDR3 is TGTGCCAGCAGCCCATCAACCCCCCACAGGGACTCACCCCTCCACTTT.

The chain is built from TRBV7-3 and TRBJ1-2; unclear D gene. The length of the CDR3 is 14 residues. The V end was cut by 5 bases, the J end by 4 bases, with 14 bases between. Germline CDR1 is SGHTA and CDR2 is FQGTGA. CDR3 nucleotide sequence: TGTGCCAGCAGCCCCAGTGCGGAAAGCTATGGCTACACCTTC. Translated, it gives CASSPSAESYGYTF.

This chain connects TRBV18 to TRBJ1-2; 7 bases agree with TRBD1. CDR3 length: 15 amino acids. After removal of 3 bases from V and 4 bases from J, the junction contained 8 bases not matched to a gene. Germline V CDR1 and CDR2: KGHSH, LQKENI. CDR3 in DNA: TGTGCCAGCTCACCCCGACAGGGCTCCCTCTATGGCTACACCTTC. It yields the protein CASSPRQGSLYGYTF.

The chain links TRBV30 to TRBJ1-2; a weak D match, TRBD1 (5 bases). V lost 0 bases, J lost 4 bases, and 9 bases lay in between. This CDR3 is 13 amino acids long. CDR1 is GTSNPN, CDR2 SVGIG, per germline (reference sequence). The CDR3 spells CAWSVGGGYGYTF. In DNA, the CDR3 is TGTGCCTGGAGTGTCGGGGGAGGCTATGGCTACACCTTC. Combining the CDR3 with reference TRBV30 and TRBJ1-2 gives the whole variable domain SQTIHQWPATLVQPVGSPLSLECTVEGTSNPNLYWYRQAAGRGLQLLFYSVGIGQISSEVPQNLSASRPQDRQFILSSKKLLLSDSGFYLCAWSVGGGYGYTFGSGTRLTVV.

The count of this clone is one. V is TRBV18 and J is TRBJ2-7; D remains unclear. V gave up 2 bases and J gave up 6 bases, with 8 bases separating them. This CDR3 comprises 12 residues. Germline CDR1 and CDR2: KGHSH and LQKENI. The CDR3 spells CASSPFRGEQYF. DNA of the CDR3: TGTGCCAGCTCACCATTTCGAGGCGAGCAGTACTTC.

V usage is TRBV6-2 or TRBV6-3 and J usage is TRBJ2-7; 9 bases are shared with TRBD1. Per germline, CDR1 MNHEY and CDR2 SVGEGT. V shed 0 bases and J 3 bases; nucleotides not matched to a gene: 6. The CDR3 is 16 residues long. CDR3 nucleotides: TGTGCCAGCAGTTACTCGGGACAGGGCAGGTTCTACGAGCAGTACTTC. It is translated as CASSYSGQGRFYEQYF.

The V and J genes are TRBV6-5 and TRBJ1-3; the D gene is possibly TRBD1 (6 bases). Trimming pared 8 bases from V and 4 bases from J, leaving 12 bases between. This CDR3 spans 13 amino acids. Germline V gene sequence: CDR1 MNHEY, CDR2 SVGAGI. The CDR3 region has the DNA TGTGCCAGCTTGACAGGCTCCGGAAACACCATATATTTT. It codes for CASLTGSGNTIYF.

The chain recombines TRBV19 with TRBJ1-6, with TRBD1 matching 7 bases. The V segment lost 10 bases and the J segment 7 bases; nucleotides outside the gene matches: 13. The CDR3 is 15 amino acids. CDR1 and CDR2 from the germline V gene are LNHDA and SQIVND (reference sequence). The CDR3 DNA reads TGTGCCACCTCAAAGTTTGAACAGGGGAATTCACCCCTCCACTTT. Translating it yields CATSKFEQGNSPLHF. Full variable domain (rest looked up from reference TRBV19 and TRBJ1-6): DGGITQSPKYLFRKEGQNVTLSCEQNLNHDAMYWYRQDPGQGLRLIYYSQIVNDFQKGDIAEGYSVSREKKESFPLTVTSAQKNPTAFYLCATSKFEQGNSPLHFGNGTRLTVT.

The J gene is TRBJ2-7, the V gene TRBV5-1; TRBD2 matches 7 bases. The CDR3 loop spans 15 amino acids. V shed 0 bases and J 2 bases; nucleotides not matched to a gene: 5. The germline CDR1 and CDR2 sequences are SGHRS and YFSETQ. CDR3 nucleotides: TGCGCCAGCAGCTTGGACGCGACTAGCCCCTACGAGCAGTACTTC. Translation gives CASSLDATSPYEQYF.